These 25 T cell receptor beta chains were sequenced from one sample in a study of control samples from healthy donors and cancer patients. Some clones are missing from TCRdb's copy, which holds only in-frame ones; the method was immunoSEQ multiplex PCR. The sample includes around 94,000 clones, less than 95% of them seen just once. Material: blood. These receptors were taken from a woman under 30 in good health.

The V call is TRBV10-3, the J call TRBJ1-2; D ambiguous. Germline V gene sequence: CDR1 ENHRY, CDR2 SYGVKD. This CDR3 spans 16 amino acids. V was pared by 2 bases and J by 6 bases, with 19 bases between. The CDR3 DNA is TGTGCCATCAGTGAGGCGACTGTGAGGCGGCAGGATGGCTACACCTTC. This sequence encodes CAISEATVRRQDGYTF.

The genes are TRBV2 and TRBJ2-7; 10 bases line up with TRBD1. V shed 7 bases, J shed 4 bases, and the junction held 7 bases outside the gene matches. CDR1 is SNHLY, CDR2 FYNNEI, per germline. The CDR3 has 14 residues. The CDR3 DNA follows: TGTGCCAGCAATCGGGACAGGGGAGGATACGAGCAGTACTTC. This sequence encodes CASNRDRGGYEQYF.

In regard to this clone: One end of the junction fails to match germline, which may point to a read error. V is TRBV19 and J is TRBJ2-3; 8 positions agree with TRBD2. Germline V gene sequence: CDR1 LNHDA, CDR2 SQIVND (reference sequence). This CDR3 has 15 amino acids. The CDR3 coding sequence is TGTGCCAGTAGCCTTACTAGCGGCCCCACAAATACGCAGTATTTT. Encoded protein: CASSLTSGPTNTQYF.

The V call is TRBV7-9, the J call TRBJ2-7; a weak D match, TRBD1 (6 bases). The ends were cut back, 3 bases at V and 6 bases at J, with 9 bases in the middle. Germline V gene data show CDR1 as SEHNR and CDR2 as FQNEAQ (reference sequence). This CDR3 contains 12 residues. In DNA form, the CDR3 reads TGTGCCAGCAGCTTGGACAGAACCGAGCAGTACTTC. This encodes CASSLDRTEQYF.

The genes are TRBV10-1 and TRBJ1-1; 10 bases agree with TRBD1. Trimming cost V 4 bases and J 6 bases; bases outside gene matches: 5. The CDR3 runs 14 residues. The germline gives CDR1 WNHNN, CDR2 SYGVQD (reference sequence). This chain's CDR3 is CASSGTGGAAEAFF. The CDR3 nucleotides are TGCGCCAGCAGTGGGACAGGGGGGGCGGCTGAAGCTTTCTTT.

This chain links TRBV12-3 or TRBV12-4 with TRBJ1-2, with D tentatively TRBD1 (5 bases). The CDR3 runs to 13 residues. With 5 bases removed from V and 5 bases from J, the gap between germline ends came to 12 bases. CDR3 protein: CASSTGTLYGYTF. CDR3 bases: TGTGCCAGCAGTACCGGGACGCTTTATGGCTACACCTTC.

CDR3 nucleotides: TGTGCCAGCAGTTTAGGACAGGGGGAGGGAAACATTCAGTACTTC. Its translation is CASSLGQGEGNIQYF. This chain joins TRBV27 and TRBJ2-4; 10 nucleotides line up with TRBD1. The V gene's germline CDR1 is MNHEY and CDR2 SMNVEV (reference sequence). CDR3 length: 15 residues. V was clipped by 2 bases and J by 6 bases; unmatched bases: 4.

Only a few counts were recorded for this clone. The chain has TRBV15 and TRBJ2-5; no reliable D call. The CDR3 length is 13 residues. Germline V gene sequence: CDR1 LNHNV, CDR2 YYDKDF (reference sequence). The V gene lost 1 base and the J gene lost 5 bases, with 8 bases spanning the gap. Here the CDR3 reads CATSRAFMETQYF. The DNA for the CDR3 is TGTGCCACCAGCAGAGCGTTCATGGAGACCCAGTACTTC. Using reference TRBV15 and TRBJ2-5 for the parts outside the CDR3, the full variable domain is DAMVIQNPRYQVTQFGKPVTLSCSQTLNHNVMYWYQQKSSQAPKLLFHYYDKDFNNEADTPDNFQSRRPNTSFCFLDIRSPGLGDTAMYLCATSRAFMETQYFGPGTRLLVL.

V usage is TRBV18 and J usage is TRBJ2-5; no clear D. Per germline, CDR1 KGHSH and CDR2 LQKENI. The V end lost 3 bases, the J end lost 1 base, and 12 bases lay between the germline ends. The CDR3 runs to 15 residues. CDR3 in amino acids: CASSPPSRRQETQYF. As DNA, the CDR3 is TGTGCCAGCTCACCCCCCTCGAGACGCCAAGAGACCCAGTACTTC.

The chain couples TRBV6-5 to TRBJ1-1; D ambiguous. The CDR3 spans 11 residues. V was pared by 5 bases and J by 11 bases, with 12 bases between. The germline V gene encodes CDR1 MNHEY and CDR2 SVGAGI. CDR3 loop: CASSPIEDAFF. DNA of the CDR3: TGTGCCAGCAGTCCCATTGAAGATGCTTTCTTT.

The chain is built from TRBV5-6 and TRBJ2-3, with TRBD1 as a possible D gene (6 bases). The ends were cut back, 4 bases at V and 9 bases at J, with 12 bases in the middle. Germline loops: CDR1 SGHDT, CDR2 YYEEEE. The CDR3 consists of 12 residues. The CDR3 reads CASSQTGSTQYF. CDR3 nucleotides: TGTGCCAGCAGCCAAACAGGGAGCACGCAGTATTTT.

The chain recombines TRBV9 with TRBJ1-1; tentatively, D is TRBD1 (5 bases). The CDR3 sequence is 13 residues long. Deletions cut 4 bases from V and 9 bases from J, with 16 bases between. Germline V gives CDR1 SGDLS, CDR2 YYNGEE. This CDR3 reads CASSPYEGLKAFF. CDR3 nucleotide sequence: TGTGCCAGCAGCCCCTACGAGGGGCTGAAAGCTTTCTTT.

The chain joins TRBV10-3 to TRBJ1-6; D is undetermined. Germline V gives CDR1 ENHRY, CDR2 SYGVKD. V lost 3 bases to trimming and J lost 0 bases, with 9 bases between them. CDR3 length: 16 amino acids. DNA of the CDR3: TGTGCCATCAGTGAAATGAGGAGCTCCTATAATTCACCCCTCCACTTT. This encodes CAISEMRSSYNSPLHF.

The sample holds a few counts of this clone. The identical CDR3 is also encoded by other nucleotide sequences in the sample. The rearrangement joins TRBV9 to TRBJ2-1, with D hard to call. This CDR3 is built from 15 residues. Germline V CDR1 and CDR2: SGDLS, YYNGEE. V was clipped by 2 bases and J by 0 bases, with 9 bases between them. This CDR3 is CASSVGQISYNEQFF. The DNA for the CDR3 is TGTGCCAGCAGCGTCGGGCAGATCTCCTACAATGAGCAGTTCTTC.

J is TRBJ1-5 and V is TRBV27; 7 bases map to TRBD1. The CDR3 extends over 16 amino acids. Germline V gives CDR1 MNHEY, CDR2 SMNVEV (reference sequence). Trimming cost V 4 bases and J 1 base; bases outside gene matches: 7. The CDR3 sequence is CASSSPQGGSNQPQHF. DNA for the CDR3: TGTGCCAGCAGTTCCCCCCAGGGGGGGAGCAATCAGCCCCAGCATTTT.

The table lists this clone with a count of one. The chain combines TRBV10-3 with TRBJ1-2; no clear D gene. V gave up 3 bases and J gave up 2 bases, with 10 bases separating them. In germline, CDR1 is ENHRY, CDR2 SYGVKD. This CDR3 region has 14 residues. The CDR3 loop is CAISDPRGNYGYTF. The CDR3 DNA reads TGTGCCATCAGTGATCCGCGAGGGAACTATGGCTACACCTTC.

This chain joins TRBV5-1 and TRBJ2-7; TRBD2 matches 8 bases. The junction had 10 bases not matched to a gene; V was cut back by 3 bases and J by 5 bases. The length of the CDR3 is 15 residues. Germline V CDR1 and CDR2: SGHRS, YFSETQ. CDR3 sequence reads: CASSSVDGGANEQYF. CDR3 coding DNA: TGCGCCAGCAGCTCGGTTGACGGGGGGGCCAACGAGCAGTACTTC.

As concerns this clone: This is likely a read error, given that the CDR3 carries no conserved phenylalanine or tryptophan at its end. It is unclear where the CDR3 begins or ends on the DNA, so no DNA is shown, and the CDR3 is as TCRdb lists it. This chain joins TRBV7-9 and TRBJ1-2; the table gives TRBD1 as D, unverified against the DNA. The CDR3 has 11 amino acids, counting both end residues. Germline values: CDR1 SEHNR, CDR2 FQNEAQ (reference sequence). CDR3 loop: CASSLDDRPAA.

V gene TRBV9 combines with J gene TRBJ1-2, with a tentative D call TRBD1 (5 bases). Trimming took 5 bases from V and 7 from J, leaving 21 bases between them. Germline V gives CDR1 SGDLS, CDR2 YYNGEE. This CDR3 is built from 15 residues. CDR3: CASSDTGKGLGGYTF. The CDR3, as DNA: TGTGCCAGCAGTGACACGGGGAAGGGGCTGGGTGGCTACACCTTC. Using reference TRBV9 and TRBJ1-2 for the parts outside the CDR3, the full variable domain is DSGVTQTPKHLITATGQRVTLRCSPRSGDLSVYWYQQSLDQGLQFLIQYYNGEERAKGNILERFSAQQFPDLHSELNLSSLELGDSALYFCASSDTGKGLGGYTFGSGTRLTVV.

A single count supports this clone. The V call is TRBV5-4, the J call TRBJ1-5, with a tentative D call TRBD1 (5 bases). V was trimmed by 5 bases and J by 0 bases, leaving 15 bases between them. Germline CDR1 is SGHNT and CDR2 is YYREEE (reference sequence). The CDR3 is 16 residues long. The CDR3 region has the DNA TGTGCCAGCAGTCGGGGGGGGGACGATAGCAATCAGCCCCAGCATTTT. This sequence encodes CASSRGGDDSNQPQHF.

The chain links TRBV7-6 to TRBJ1-1; D unresolved. The length of the CDR3 is 14 residues. Trimming stripped 3 bases from V and 2 bases from J, with 10 bases between. The V gene's germline CDR1 is SGHVS and CDR2 FNYEAQ. The CDR3 DNA reads TGTGCCAGCAGCTTGGAGGTTGGTAACACTGAAGCTTTCTTT. Residues: CASSLEVGNTEAFF.

The chain employs TRBV9 and TRBJ1-5, with 12 bases aligning to TRBD1. The V gene end was trimmed by 5 bases and the J gene end by 6 bases; junction bases not matched to a gene: 6. Per germline, CDR1 SGDLS and CDR2 YYNGEE. The CDR3 is 15 amino acids. CDR3 DNA sequence: TGTGCCAGCAGGGGCCGGGACAGGGGGCTTCAGCCCCAGCATTTT. Translation gives CASRGRDRGLQPQHF. The full variable domain, in which reference TRBV9 and TRBJ1-5 provide the parts outside the CDR3, is DSGVTQTPKHLITATGQRVTLRCSPRSGDLSVYWYQQSLDQGLQFLIQYYNGEERAKGNILERFSAQQFPDLHSELNLSSLELGDSALYFCASRGRDRGLQPQHFGDGTRLSIL.

This clone was seen once. This chain connects TRBV11-1 to TRBJ2-5; D may correspond to TRBD1 or TRBD2 (6 bases each). V lost 1 base to trimming and J lost 5 bases, with 14 bases between them. The CDR3 loop spans 15 amino acids. The germline CDR1 and CDR2 sequences are SGHAT and FQDESV (reference sequence). The CDR3 loop reads CASSLDRGPGETQYF. In DNA, the CDR3 is TGTGCCAGCAGCTTAGATCGGGGGCCCGGTGAGACCCAGTACTTC.

The V and J genes are TRBV6-6 and TRBJ2-1, with 10 bases that match TRBD1. The CDR3 runs to 14 residues. V lost 6 bases to trimming and J lost 6 bases; unmatched junction nucleotides: 5. Germline CDR1 reads MNHNY; CDR2 reads SVGAGI (reference sequence). This CDR3 is CASRARDRGNEQFF. CDR3 coding DNA: TGTGCCAGCAGAGCCCGGGACAGGGGCAATGAGCAGTTCTTC.

The chain couples TRBV20-1 to TRBJ1-2; TRBD1 might be the D (6 bases). The germline CDR1 and CDR2 sequences are DFQATT and SNEGSKA (reference sequence). V lost 3 bases and J 5 bases, leaving 13 bases between the germline ends. There are 13 residues in the CDR3. CDR3 in amino acids: CSASRTEEYGYTF. The CDR3 coding sequence is TGCAGTGCTAGTAGGACAGAAGAGTATGGCTACACCTTC.